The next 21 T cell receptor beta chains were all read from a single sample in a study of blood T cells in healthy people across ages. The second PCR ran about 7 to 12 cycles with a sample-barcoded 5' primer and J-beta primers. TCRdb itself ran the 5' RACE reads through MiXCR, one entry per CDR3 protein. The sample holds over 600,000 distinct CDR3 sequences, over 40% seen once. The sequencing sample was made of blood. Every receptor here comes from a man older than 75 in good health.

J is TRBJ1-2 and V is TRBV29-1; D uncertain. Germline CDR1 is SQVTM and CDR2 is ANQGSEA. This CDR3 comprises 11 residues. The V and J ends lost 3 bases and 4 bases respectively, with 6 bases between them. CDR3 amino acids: CSVDRAYGYTF. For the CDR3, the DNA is TGCAGCGTTGATCGAGCCTATGGCTACACCTTC.

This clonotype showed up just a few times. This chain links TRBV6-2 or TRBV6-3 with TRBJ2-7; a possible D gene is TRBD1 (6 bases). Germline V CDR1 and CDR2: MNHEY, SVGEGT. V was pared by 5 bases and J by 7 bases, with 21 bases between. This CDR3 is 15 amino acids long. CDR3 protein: CASSRNRADSGEQYF. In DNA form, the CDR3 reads TGTGCCAGCAGTCGTAACAGGGCGGATAGTGGTGAGCAGTACTTC.

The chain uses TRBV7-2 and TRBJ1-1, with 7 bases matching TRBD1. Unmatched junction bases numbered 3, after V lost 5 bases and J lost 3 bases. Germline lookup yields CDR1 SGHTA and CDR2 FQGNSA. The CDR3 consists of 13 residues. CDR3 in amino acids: CASSRDRDTEAFF. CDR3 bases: TGTGCCAGCAGCCGAGACAGGGACACTGAAGCTTTCTTT.

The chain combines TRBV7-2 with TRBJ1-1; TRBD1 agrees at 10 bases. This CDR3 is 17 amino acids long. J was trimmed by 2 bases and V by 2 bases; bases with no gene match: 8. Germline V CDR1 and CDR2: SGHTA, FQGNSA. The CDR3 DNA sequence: TGTGCCAGCAGCTTATCCGGGACAGGGGCACAAAACACTGAAGCTTTCTTT. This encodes CASSLSGTGAQNTEAFF.

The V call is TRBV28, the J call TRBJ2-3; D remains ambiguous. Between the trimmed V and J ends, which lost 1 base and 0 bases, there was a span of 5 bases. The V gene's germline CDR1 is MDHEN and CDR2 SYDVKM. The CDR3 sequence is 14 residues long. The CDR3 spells CASSLYVSTDTQYF. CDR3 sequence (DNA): TGTGCCAGCAGTTTATATGTTAGCACAGATACGCAGTATTTT.

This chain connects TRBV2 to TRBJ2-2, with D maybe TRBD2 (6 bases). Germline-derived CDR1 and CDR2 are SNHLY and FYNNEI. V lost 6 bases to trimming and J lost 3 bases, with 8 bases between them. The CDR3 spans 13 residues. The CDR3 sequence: CASSGGYTGELFF. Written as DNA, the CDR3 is TGTGCCAGCAGCGGGGGTTACACCGGGGAGCTGTTTTTT. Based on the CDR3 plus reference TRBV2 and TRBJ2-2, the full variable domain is EPEVTQTPSHQVTQMGQEVILRCVPISNHLYFYWYRQILGQKVEFLVSFYNNEISEKSEIFDDQFSVERPDGSNFTLKIRSTKLEDSAMYFCASSGGYTGELFFGEGSRLTVL.

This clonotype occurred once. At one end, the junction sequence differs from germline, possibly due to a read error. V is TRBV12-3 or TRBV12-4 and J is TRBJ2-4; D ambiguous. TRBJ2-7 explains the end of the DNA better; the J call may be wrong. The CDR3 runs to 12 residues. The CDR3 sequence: CTSSPTACEQYF. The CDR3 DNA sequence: TGTACCAGCAGTCCAACCGCCTGCGAGCAGTACTTC.

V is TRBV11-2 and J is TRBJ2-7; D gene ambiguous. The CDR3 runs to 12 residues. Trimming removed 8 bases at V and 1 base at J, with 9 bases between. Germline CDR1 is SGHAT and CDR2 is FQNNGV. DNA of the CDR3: TGTGCCAGCGGCGAGATGTCCTACGAGCAGTACTTC. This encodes CASGEMSYEQYF.

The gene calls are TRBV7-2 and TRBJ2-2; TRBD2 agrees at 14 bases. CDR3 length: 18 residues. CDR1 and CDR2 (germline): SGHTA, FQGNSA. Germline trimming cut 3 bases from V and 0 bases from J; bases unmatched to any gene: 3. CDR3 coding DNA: TGTGCCAGCAGCTTCCAGGGACTAGCGGGAGCGAACACCGGGGAGCTGTTTTTT. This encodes CASSFQGLAGANTGELFF. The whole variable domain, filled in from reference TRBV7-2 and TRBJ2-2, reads GAGVSQSPSNKVTEKGKDVELRCDPISGHTALYWYRQSLGQGLEFLIYFQGNSAPDKSGLPSDRFSAERTGGSVSTLTIQRTQQEDSAVYLCASSFQGLAGANTGELFFGEGSRLTVL.

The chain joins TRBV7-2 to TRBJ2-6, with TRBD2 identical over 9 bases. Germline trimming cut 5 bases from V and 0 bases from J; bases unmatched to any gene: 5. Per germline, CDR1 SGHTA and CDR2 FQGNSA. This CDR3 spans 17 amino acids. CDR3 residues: CASSRAGGISGANVLTF. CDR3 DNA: TGTGCCAGCAGCCGAGCGGGAGGTATCTCTGGGGCCAACGTCCTGACTTTC.

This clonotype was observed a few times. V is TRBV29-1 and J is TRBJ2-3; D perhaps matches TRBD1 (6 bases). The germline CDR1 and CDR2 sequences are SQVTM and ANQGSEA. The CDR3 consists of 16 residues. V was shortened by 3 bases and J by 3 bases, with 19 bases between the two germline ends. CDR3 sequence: CSVESGTPVRTDTQYF. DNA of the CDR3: TGCAGCGTTGAGTCCGGGACACCGGTCCGGACAGATACGCAGTATTTT.

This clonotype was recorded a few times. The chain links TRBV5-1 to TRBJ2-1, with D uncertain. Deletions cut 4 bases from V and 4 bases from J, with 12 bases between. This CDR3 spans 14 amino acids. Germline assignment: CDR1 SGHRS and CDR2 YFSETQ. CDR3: CASSVDGSYNEQFF. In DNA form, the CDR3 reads TGCGCCAGCAGCGTGGACGGATCATACAATGAGCAGTTCTTC.

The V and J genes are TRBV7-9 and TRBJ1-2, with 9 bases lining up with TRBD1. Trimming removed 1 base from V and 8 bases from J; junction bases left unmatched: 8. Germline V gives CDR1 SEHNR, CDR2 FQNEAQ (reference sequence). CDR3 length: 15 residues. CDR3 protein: CASSLGLTGGRGYTF. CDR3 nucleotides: TGTGCCAGCAGCTTAGGGCTAACAGGGGGCAGGGGCTACACCTTC.

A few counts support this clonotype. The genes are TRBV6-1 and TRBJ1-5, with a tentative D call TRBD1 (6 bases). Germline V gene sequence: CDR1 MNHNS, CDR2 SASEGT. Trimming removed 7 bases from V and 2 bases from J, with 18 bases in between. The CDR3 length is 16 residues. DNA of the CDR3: TGTGCCAGCACTCAAAGAGGCGGGACACGCAATCAGCCCCAGCATTTT. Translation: CASTQRGGTRNQPQHF.

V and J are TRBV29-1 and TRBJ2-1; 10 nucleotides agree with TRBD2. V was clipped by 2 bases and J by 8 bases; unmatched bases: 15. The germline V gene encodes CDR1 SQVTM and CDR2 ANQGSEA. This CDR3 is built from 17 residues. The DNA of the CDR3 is TGCAGCGTTGAACGGGTCGGAGGGGCTAGCGGGAGCTATGAGCAGTTCTTC. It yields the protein CSVERVGGASGSYEQFF.

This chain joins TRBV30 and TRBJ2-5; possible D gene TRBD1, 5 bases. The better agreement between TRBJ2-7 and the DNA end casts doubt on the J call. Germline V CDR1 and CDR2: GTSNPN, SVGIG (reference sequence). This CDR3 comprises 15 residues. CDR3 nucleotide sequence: TGTGCCTGGAGGTCTACCAGGGCTATTTTCGACGAGCAGTACTTC. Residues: CAWRSTRAIFDEQYF.

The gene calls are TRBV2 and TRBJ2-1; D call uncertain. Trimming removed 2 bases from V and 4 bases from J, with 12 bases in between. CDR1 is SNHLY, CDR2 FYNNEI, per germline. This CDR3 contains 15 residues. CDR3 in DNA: TGTGCCAGCAGTGAAAGTGGGCAGACGTACAATGAGCAGTTCTTC. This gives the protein CASSESGQTYNEQFF.

The DNA for the CDR3 is TGCGCCAGCAGCCAGGGTGGGACACGGATTTCGGATACGCAGTATTTT. Its protein product is CASSQGGTRISDTQYF. The V and J genes are TRBV4-1 and TRBJ2-3, with a weak D call TRBD1 (6 bases). V was cut by 3 bases and J by 6 bases, with 19 bases left in between. CDR1 is MGHRA and CDR2 is YSYEKL in the germline V gene. The CDR3 runs 16 residues.

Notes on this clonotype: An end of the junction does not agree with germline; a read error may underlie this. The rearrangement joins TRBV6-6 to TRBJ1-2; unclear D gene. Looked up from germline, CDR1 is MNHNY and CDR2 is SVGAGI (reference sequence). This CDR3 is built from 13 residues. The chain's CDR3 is CASSAGPGYGYTF. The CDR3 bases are TGTGCCAGCAGTGCCGGACCGGGCTATGGATACACCTTC.

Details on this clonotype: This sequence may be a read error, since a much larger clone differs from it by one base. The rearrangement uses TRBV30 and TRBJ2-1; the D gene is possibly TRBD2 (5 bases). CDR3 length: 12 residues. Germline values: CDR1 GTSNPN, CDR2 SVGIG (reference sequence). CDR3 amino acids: CAFLARNNEQFF. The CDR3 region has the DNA TGTGCCTTCCTAGCTAGAAACAACGAGCAGTTCTTC.

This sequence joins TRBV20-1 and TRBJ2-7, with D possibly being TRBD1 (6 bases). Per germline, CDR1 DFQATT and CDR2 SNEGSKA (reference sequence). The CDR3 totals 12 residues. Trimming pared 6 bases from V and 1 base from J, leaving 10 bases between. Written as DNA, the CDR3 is TGCAGTGCCCGAGGACAGTCCTACGAGCAGTACTTC. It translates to CSARGQSYEQYF.